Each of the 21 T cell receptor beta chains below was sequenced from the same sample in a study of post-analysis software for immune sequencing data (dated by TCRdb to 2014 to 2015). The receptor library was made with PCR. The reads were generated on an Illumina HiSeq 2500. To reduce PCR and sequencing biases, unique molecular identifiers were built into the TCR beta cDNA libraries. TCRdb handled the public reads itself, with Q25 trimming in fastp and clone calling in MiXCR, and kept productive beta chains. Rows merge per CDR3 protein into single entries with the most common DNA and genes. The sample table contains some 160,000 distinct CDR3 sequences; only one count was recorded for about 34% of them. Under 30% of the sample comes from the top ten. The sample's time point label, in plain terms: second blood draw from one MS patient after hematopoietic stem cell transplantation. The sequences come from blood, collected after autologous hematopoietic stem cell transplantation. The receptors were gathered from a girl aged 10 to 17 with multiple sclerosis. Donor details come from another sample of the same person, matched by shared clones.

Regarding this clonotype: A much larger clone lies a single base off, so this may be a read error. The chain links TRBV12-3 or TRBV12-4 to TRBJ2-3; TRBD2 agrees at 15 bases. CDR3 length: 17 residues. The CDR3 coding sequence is TGTGCCAGCAGCTCCGGCGGACTAGCGGGAGGGGCAGATGCGCAGTATTTT. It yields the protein CASSSGGLAGGADAQYF.

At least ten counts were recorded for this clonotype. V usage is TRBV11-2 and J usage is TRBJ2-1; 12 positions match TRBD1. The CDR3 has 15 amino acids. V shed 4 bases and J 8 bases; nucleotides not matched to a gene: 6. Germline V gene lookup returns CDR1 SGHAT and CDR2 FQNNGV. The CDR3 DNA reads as TGTGCCAGCAGCTCCCGGGACAGGGGGCAGGATGAGCAGTTCTTC. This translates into CASSSRDRGQDEQFF.

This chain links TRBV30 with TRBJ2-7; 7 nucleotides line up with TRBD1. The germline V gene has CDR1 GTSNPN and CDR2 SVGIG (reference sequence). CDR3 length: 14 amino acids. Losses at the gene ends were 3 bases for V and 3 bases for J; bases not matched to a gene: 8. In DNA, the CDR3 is TGTGCCTGGAGACAACGGGGACAGAGCTACGAGCAGTACTTC. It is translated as CAWRQRGQSYEQYF.

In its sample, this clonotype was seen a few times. CDR3 in amino acids: CASSDRGIQPQHF. CDR3 sequence (DNA): TGTGCCAGCAGTGACAGGGGAATCCAGCCCCAGCATTTT. The chain carries TRBV27 and TRBJ1-5, with 8 bases matching TRBD1. The V segment lost 5 bases and the J segment 7 bases; nucleotides outside the gene matches: 4. The CDR3 has 13 residues. Looked up from germline, CDR1 is MNHEY and CDR2 is SMNVEV (reference sequence).

The CDR3 here is CAISEDPLAGGLYNEQFF. CDR3 nucleotides: TGTGCCATCAGTGAGGACCCCTTAGCGGGAGGATTATACAATGAGCAGTTCTTC. The chain is built from TRBV10-3 and TRBJ2-1; 10 positions agree with TRBD2. The CDR3 contains 18 residues. Germline CDR1 ENHRY, CDR2 SYGVKD. The junction had 11 bases not matched to a gene; V was cut back by 2 bases and J by 4 bases.

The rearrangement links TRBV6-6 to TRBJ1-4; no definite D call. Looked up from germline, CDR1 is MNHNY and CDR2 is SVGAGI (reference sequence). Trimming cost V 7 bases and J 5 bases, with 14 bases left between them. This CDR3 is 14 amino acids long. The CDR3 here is CASIQTATNEKLFF. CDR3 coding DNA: TGTGCCAGCATCCAGACCGCGACGAATGAAAAACTGTTTTTT.

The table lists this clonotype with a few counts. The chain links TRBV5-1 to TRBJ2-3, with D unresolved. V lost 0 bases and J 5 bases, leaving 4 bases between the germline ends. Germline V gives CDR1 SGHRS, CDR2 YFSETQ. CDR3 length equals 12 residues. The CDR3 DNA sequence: TGCGCCAGCAGCTTGGGGCAAGATACGCAGTATTTT. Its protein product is CASSLGQDTQYF. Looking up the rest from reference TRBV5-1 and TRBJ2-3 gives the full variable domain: KAGVTQTPRYLIKTRGQQVTLSCSPISGHRSVSWYQQTPGQGLQFLFEYFSETQRNKGNFPGRFSGRQFSNSRSEMNVSTLELGDSALYLCASSLGQDTQYFGPGTRLTVL.

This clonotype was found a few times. This CDR3 reads CASSRLVSYNEQFF. CDR3 DNA: TGTGCCAGCAGCCGACTAGTCTCCTACAATGAGCAGTTCTTC. J is TRBJ2-1 and V is TRBV12-3 or TRBV12-4; maybe TRBD2 (6 bases). The V gene lost 6 bases and the J gene lost 0 bases, with 9 bases spanning the gap. The CDR3 has 14 amino acids.

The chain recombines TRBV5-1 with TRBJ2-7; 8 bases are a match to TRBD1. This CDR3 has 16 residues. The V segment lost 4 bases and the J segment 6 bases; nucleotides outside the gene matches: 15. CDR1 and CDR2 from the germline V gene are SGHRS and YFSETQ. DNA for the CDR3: TGCGCCAGCAGCCCGGTGGACGGACAGGGTATTGTCGAGCAGTACTTC. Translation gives CASSPVDGQGIVEQYF.

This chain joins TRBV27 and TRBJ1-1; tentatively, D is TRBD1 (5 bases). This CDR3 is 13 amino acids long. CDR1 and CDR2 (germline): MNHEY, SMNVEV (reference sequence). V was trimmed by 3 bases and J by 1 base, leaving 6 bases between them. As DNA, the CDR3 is TGTGCCAGCAGTTTGACAGCGAACACTGAAGCTTTCTTT. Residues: CASSLTANTEAFF.

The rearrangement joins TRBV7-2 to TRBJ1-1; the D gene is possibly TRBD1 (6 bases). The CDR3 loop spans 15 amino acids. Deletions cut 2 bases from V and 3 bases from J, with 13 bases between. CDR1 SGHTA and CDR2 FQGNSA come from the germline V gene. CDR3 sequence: CASSLPRRTDTEAFF. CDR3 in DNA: TGTGCCAGCAGCTTACCCCGACGGACAGACACTGAAGCTTTCTTT.

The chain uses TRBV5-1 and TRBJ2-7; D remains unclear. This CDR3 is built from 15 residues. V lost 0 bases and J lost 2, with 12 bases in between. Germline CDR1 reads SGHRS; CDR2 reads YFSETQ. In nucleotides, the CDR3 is TGCGCCAGCAGCTTGGGGCAGCCAAAACCCTACGAGCAGTACTTC. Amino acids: CASSLGQPKPYEQYF. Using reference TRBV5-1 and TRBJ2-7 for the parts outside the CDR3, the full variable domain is KAGVTQTPRYLIKTRGQQVTLSCSPISGHRSVSWYQQTPGQGLQFLFEYFSETQRNKGNFPGRFSGRQFSNSRSEMNVSTLELGDSALYLCASSLGQPKPYEQYFGPGTRLTVT.

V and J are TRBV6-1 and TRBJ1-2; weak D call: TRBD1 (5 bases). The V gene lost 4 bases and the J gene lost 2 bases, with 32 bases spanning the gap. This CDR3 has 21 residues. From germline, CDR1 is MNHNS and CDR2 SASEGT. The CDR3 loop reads CASSVQLRQGAQASLNYGYTF. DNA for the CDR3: TGTGCCAGCAGTGTCCAACTTCGCCAGGGAGCCCAAGCCTCCCTAAACTATGGCTACACCTTC.

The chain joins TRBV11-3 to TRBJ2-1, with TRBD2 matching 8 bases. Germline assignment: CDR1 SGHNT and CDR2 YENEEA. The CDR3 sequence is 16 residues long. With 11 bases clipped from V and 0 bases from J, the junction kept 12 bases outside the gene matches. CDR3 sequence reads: CAGTLSGVSSYNEQFF. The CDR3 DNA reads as TGTGCCGGCACCCTTAGCGGGGTGAGCTCCTACAATGAGCAGTTCTTC.

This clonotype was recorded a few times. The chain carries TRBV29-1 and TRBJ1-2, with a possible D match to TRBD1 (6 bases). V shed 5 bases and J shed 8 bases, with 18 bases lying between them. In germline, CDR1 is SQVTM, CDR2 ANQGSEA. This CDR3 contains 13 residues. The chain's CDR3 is CSVRGHLTVGYTF. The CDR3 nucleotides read TGCAGCGTTAGGGGACACCTTACTGTGGGCTACACCTTC. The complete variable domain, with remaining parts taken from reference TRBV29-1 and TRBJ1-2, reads SAVISQKPSRDICQRGTSLTIQCQVDSQVTMMFWYRQQPGQSLTLIATANQGSEATYESGFVIDKFPISRPNLTFSTLTVSNMSPEDSSIYLCSVRGHLTVGYTFGSGTRLTVV.

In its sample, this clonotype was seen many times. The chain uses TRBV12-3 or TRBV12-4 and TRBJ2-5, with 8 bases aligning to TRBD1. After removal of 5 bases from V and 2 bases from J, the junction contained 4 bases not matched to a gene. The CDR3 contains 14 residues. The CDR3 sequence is CASSQWTGQETQYF. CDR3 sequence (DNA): TGTGCCAGCAGTCAGTGGACAGGGCAAGAGACCCAGTACTTC.

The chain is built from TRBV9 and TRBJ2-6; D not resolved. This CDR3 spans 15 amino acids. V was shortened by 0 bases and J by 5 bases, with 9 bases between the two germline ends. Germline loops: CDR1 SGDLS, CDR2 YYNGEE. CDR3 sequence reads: CASSVEGRRANVLTF. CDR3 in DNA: TGTGCCAGCAGCGTAGAAGGGCGCAGGGCCAACGTCCTGACTTTC.

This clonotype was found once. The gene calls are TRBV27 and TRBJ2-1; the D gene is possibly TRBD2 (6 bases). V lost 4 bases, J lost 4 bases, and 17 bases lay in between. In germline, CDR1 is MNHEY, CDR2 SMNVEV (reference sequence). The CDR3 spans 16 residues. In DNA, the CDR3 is TGTGCCAGCAGTTACCGCGTAGGCGGACTATACAATGAGCAGTTCTTC. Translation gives CASSYRVGGLYNEQFF.

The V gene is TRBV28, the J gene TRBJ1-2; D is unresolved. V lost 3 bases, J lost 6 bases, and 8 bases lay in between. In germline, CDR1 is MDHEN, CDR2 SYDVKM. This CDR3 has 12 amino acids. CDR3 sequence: CASSFPLNGYTF. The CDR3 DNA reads TGTGCCAGCAGTTTCCCTTTGAATGGCTACACCTTC.

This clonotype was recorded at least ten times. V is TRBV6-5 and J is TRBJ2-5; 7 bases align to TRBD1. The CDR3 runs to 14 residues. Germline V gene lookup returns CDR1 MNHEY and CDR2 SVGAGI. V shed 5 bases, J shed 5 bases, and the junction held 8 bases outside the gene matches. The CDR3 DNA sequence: TGTGCCAGCAGTGGGGGACAGTCGTTTGAGACCCAGTACTTC. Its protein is CASSGGQSFETQYF.

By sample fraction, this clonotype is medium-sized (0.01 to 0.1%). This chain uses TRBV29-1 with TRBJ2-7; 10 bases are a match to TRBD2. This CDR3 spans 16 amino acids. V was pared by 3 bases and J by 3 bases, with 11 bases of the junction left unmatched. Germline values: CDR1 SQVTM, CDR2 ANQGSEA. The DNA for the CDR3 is TGCAGCGTTGAGGGGGCTAGCGGGAGATCTTACTACGAGCAGTACTTC. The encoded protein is CSVEGASGRSYYEQYF.